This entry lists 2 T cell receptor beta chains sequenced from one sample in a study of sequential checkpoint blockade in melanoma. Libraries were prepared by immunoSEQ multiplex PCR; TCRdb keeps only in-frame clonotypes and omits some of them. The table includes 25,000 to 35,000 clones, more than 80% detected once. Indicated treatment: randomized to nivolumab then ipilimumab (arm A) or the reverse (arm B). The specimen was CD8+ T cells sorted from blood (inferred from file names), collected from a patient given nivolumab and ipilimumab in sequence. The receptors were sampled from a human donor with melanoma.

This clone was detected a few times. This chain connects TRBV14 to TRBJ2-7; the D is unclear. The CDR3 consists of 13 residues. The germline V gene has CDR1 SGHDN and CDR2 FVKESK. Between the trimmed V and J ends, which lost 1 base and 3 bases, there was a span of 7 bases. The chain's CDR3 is CASSQGSGYEQYF. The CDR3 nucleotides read TGTGCCAGCAGCCAAGGGTCCGGCTACGAGCAGTACTTC.

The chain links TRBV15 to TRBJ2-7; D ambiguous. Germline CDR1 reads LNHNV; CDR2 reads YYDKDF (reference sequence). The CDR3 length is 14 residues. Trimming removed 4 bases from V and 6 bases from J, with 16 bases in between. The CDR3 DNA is TGTGCCACCAGCAAAACAGCCAACGGTCCCGAGCAGTACTTC. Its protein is CATSKTANGPEQYF.